The 29 T cell receptor beta chains below were found in one sample sequenced in a study of blood T cell repertoires in COVID-19. Profiling relied on immunoSEQ multiplex PCR, and the TCRdb table lists in-frame clones only, not all of them. The repertoire holds around 480,000 clones, with roughly 90% as singletons. What was sequenced was PBMCs or T cells enriched from blood (not recorded which). The receptor set was obtained from a woman younger than 30 who had recovered from COVID-19.

The rearrangement links TRBV12-3 or TRBV12-4 to TRBJ1-3; D remains ambiguous. V was shortened by 5 bases and J by 3 bases, with 2 bases between the two germline ends. This CDR3 is built from 11 residues. The CDR3: CASSHGNTIYF. The CDR3 DNA reads TGTGCCAGCAGTCATGGAAACACCATATATTTT.

The chain joins TRBV2 to TRBJ1-5; tentative D call: TRBD1 (5 bases). Germline V CDR1 and CDR2: SNHLY, FYNNEI. The CDR3 totals 12 residues. The V end was cut by 7 bases, the J end by 5 bases, with 9 bases between. Written as DNA, the CDR3 is TGTGCCAGCAACCGGGGGGATCAGCCCCAGCATTTT. This codes for CASNRGDQPQHF.

The table lists this clone with a count of one. The V gene is TRBV5-4, the J gene TRBJ2-5, with 15 bases aligning to TRBD2. Losses at the gene ends were 4 bases for V and 5 bases for J; bases not matched to a gene: 6. Germline V gene data show CDR1 as SGHNT and CDR2 as YYREEE (reference sequence). This CDR3 spans 16 amino acids. CDR3: CASSPGTSGGLETQYF. The CDR3 nucleotides are TGTGCCAGCAGCCCGGGGACTAGCGGGGGGTTGGAGACCCAGTACTTC.

CDR3 residues: CASSLSRGTYEQYF. CDR3 bases: TGTGCCAGCAGTTTATCCAGGGGTACCTACGAGCAGTACTTC. This chain uses TRBV27 with TRBJ2-7, with TRBD1 as a possible D gene (6 bases). CDR3 length: 14 amino acids. V was trimmed by 0 bases and J by 2 bases, leaving 8 bases between them. Germline loops: CDR1 MNHEY, CDR2 SMNVEV (reference sequence).

Only one count was recorded for this clone. J is TRBJ1-2 and V is TRBV30; no clear D gene. Trimming left V 5 bases short and J 3 bases short, with 16 bases between. This CDR3 contains 14 residues. Germline CDR1 GTSNPN, CDR2 SVGIG (reference sequence). The CDR3 sequence is CAWGRTPGDYGYTF. In nucleotides, the CDR3 is TGTGCCTGGGGAAGGACTCCAGGAGACTATGGCTACACCTTC.

The rearrangement uses TRBV12-3 or TRBV12-4 and TRBJ1-2; 7 nucleotides align to TRBD1. This CDR3 comprises 12 residues. V was pared by 7 bases and J by 7 bases, with 6 bases of the junction left unmatched. The CDR3 bases are TGTGCCAGCAATCAACCAGGGGGTGGCTACACCTTC. It translates to CASNQPGGGYTF.

The chain is built from TRBV27 and TRBJ1-1; 7 bases line up with TRBD1. Germline values: CDR1 MNHEY, CDR2 SMNVEV (reference sequence). The length of the CDR3 is 18 residues. J was trimmed by 0 bases and V by 0 bases; bases with no gene match: 10. CDR3 DNA sequence: TGTGCCAGCAGTTTATCGAGTCCCGGGACAGTCATGAACACTGAAGCTTTCTTT. This gives the protein CASSLSSPGTVMNTEAFF.

The rearrangement links TRBV28 to TRBJ2-5; TRBD2 is a possible D gene (6 bases). Per germline, CDR1 MDHEN and CDR2 SYDVKM. V was trimmed by 4 bases and J by 3 bases, leaving 15 bases between them. CDR3 size: 15 residues. The CDR3 DNA sequence: TGTGCCAGCAGTTCCCCCGGGACTGCCGAAGAGACCCAGTACTTC. It codes for CASSSPGTAEETQYF.

This chain links TRBV7-8 with TRBJ2-5; TRBD1 aligns across 7 bases. Trimming cost V 7 bases and J 0 bases; bases outside gene matches: 14. Germline lookup yields CDR1 SGHVS and CDR2 FQNEAQ. The CDR3 is 17 amino acids. CDR3 sequence reads: CASIQDRVRKNQETQYF. DNA of the CDR3: TGTGCCAGCATCCAAGACAGGGTTCGTAAGAACCAAGAGACCCAGTACTTC. Together with reference TRBV7-8 and TRBJ2-5, the CDR3 gives the full variable domain: GAGVSQSPRYKVAKRGQDVALRCDPISGHVSLFWYQQALGQGPEFLTYFQNEAQLDKSGLPSDRFFAERPEGSVSTLKIQRTQQEDSAVYLCASIQDRVRKNQETQYFGPGTRLLVL.

This rearrangement joins TRBV10-2 to TRBJ1-6; 9 nucleotides match TRBD1. J gave up 9 bases and V 6 bases, and 9 bases lay outside the gene matches. The CDR3 has 15 amino acids. CDR1 WSHSY and CDR2 SAAADI come from the germline V gene. For the CDR3, the DNA is TGCGCCAGCAGCGCGGCGCGGGACAGGGTTTCACCCCTCCACTTT. The encoded protein is CASSAARDRVSPLHF.

This sequence joins TRBV5-1 and TRBJ1-6; TRBD1 agrees at 7 bases. The CDR3 has 15 residues. Germline CDR1 reads SGHRS; CDR2 reads YFSETQ. The V segment lost 3 bases and the J segment 9 bases; nucleotides outside the gene matches: 9. Here the CDR3 DNA reads TGCGCCAGCAGCTCGACGACAGGGTCGAGTTCACCCCTCCACTTT. Amino acids: CASSSTTGSSSPLHF.

The chain carries TRBV6-5 and TRBJ2-3, with a possible D match to TRBD1 (6 bases). Between the trimmed V and J ends, which lost 6 bases and 4 bases, there was a span of 11 bases. The CDR3 length is 13 residues. CDR1 is MNHEY, CDR2 SVGAGI, per germline. The chain's CDR3 is CASRDRGSDTQYF. In DNA, the CDR3 is TGTGCCAGCAGGGACAGAGGGTCAGATACGCAGTATTTT.

This clone came up a few times. At the DNA level, this CDR3 is encoded by other sequences in the same sample as well. V usage is TRBV6-5 and J usage is TRBJ1-1; no clear D. Trimming took 4 bases from V and 1 from J, leaving 7 bases between them. Looked up from germline, CDR1 is MNHEY and CDR2 is SVGAGI. CDR3 size: 13 residues. CDR3 protein: CASSLTGNTEAFF. The CDR3 nucleotides read TGTGCCAGCAGTTTAACGGGGAACACTGAAGCTTTCTTT.

The genes are TRBV5-1 and TRBJ2-7, with 10 bases identical to TRBD2. After removal of 3 bases from V and 7 bases from J, the junction contained 10 bases not matched to a gene. CDR1 is SGHRS, CDR2 YFSETQ, per germline. The CDR3 runs 15 residues. CDR3 bases: TGCGCCAGCAGCTGGACTAGCGGTGCGGGAGGGGAGCAGTACTTC. It codes for CASSWTSGAGGEQYF.

The CDR3 bases are TGTGCCAGCAGCGTGGGGACTAGCGGGGACGGAGATACGCAGTATTTT. It specifies CASSVGTSGDGDTQYF. The chain recombines TRBV9 with TRBJ2-3; 13 bases align to TRBD2. After removal of 2 bases from V and 5 bases from J, the junction contained 5 bases not matched to a gene. The CDR3 has 16 residues. Looked up from germline, CDR1 is SGDLS and CDR2 is YYNGEE.

The rearrangement links TRBV5-8 to TRBJ1-1; unclear D gene. This CDR3 spans 15 amino acids. Germline V CDR1 and CDR2: SGHTS, YDEGEE. Trimming shortened V by 0 bases and J by 0 bases, and 9 bases separated the two germline ends. The DNA of the CDR3 is TGTGCCAGCAGCTTGGAACCCAACATGAACACTGAAGCTTTCTTT. Translating gives CASSLEPNMNTEAFF.

The chain combines TRBV19 with TRBJ1-2, with 8 bases that match TRBD1. Per germline, CDR1 LNHDA and CDR2 SQIVND (reference sequence). Trimming at V came to 6 bases and at J to 7 bases, leaving 10 bases not matched to a gene. CDR3 length equals 14 residues. CDR3: CASSPTGALGGYTF. The DNA for the CDR3 is TGTGCCAGTAGCCCGACAGGGGCCCTGGGTGGCTACACCTTC.

The V and J genes are TRBV2 and TRBJ1-2; 8 nucleotides line up with TRBD1. The V gene end was trimmed by 4 bases and the J gene end by 7 bases; junction bases not matched to a gene: 8. Germline V gene lookup returns CDR1 SNHLY and CDR2 FYNNEI. The CDR3 is 14 residues long. The CDR3 region has the DNA TGTGCCAGCAGTGCGCAGGGACAGGCGGGTGGCTACACCTTC. This encodes CASSAQGQAGGYTF.

The V gene is TRBV21-1, the J gene TRBJ2-1; TRBD2, the table's D call, lacks a check against the DNA. TRBV21-1 is flagged as a pseudogene. The CDR3 spans 18 residues. The DNA for the CDR3 is TGTGCCAGCAGCATCCACAAAGTAGCGGGGGGTTATCTTGAAGAGCAGTTCTTC. It codes for CASSIHKVAGGYLEEQFF.

J is TRBJ2-2 and V is TRBV6-5; 8 bases are shared with TRBD1. The CDR3 extends over 15 amino acids. With V trimmed by 7 bases and J by 6 bases, 10 bases remained unmatched. Germline CDR1 is MNHEY and CDR2 is SVGAGI. The chain's CDR3 is CASTAGRGRAGELFF. For the CDR3, the DNA is TGTGCCAGCACCGCAGGCAGGGGGCGAGCCGGGGAGCTGTTTTTT.

The chain employs TRBV27 and TRBJ2-1; 8 bases agree with TRBD2. The CDR3 length is 15 residues. The junction had 11 bases not matched to a gene; V was cut back by 8 bases and J by 5 bases. The V gene's germline CDR1 is MNHEY and CDR2 SMNVEV (reference sequence). The CDR3 spells CASSARLAGDNEQFF. Here the CDR3 DNA reads TGTGCCAGCTCAGCTAGGCTAGCGGGTGACAATGAGCAGTTCTTC.

The rearrangement links TRBV6-2 or TRBV6-3 to TRBJ2-1; 9 positions match TRBD1. The CDR3 contains 19 residues. CDR1 MNHEY and CDR2 SVGEGT come from the germline V gene. V was pared by 2 bases and J by 0 bases, with 11 bases of the junction left unmatched. The DNA for the CDR3 is TGTGCCAGCAGTTACAATCCCCGGACAGGGGTCTACTCCTACAATGAGCAGTTCTTC. It codes for CASSYNPRTGVYSYNEQFF.

The CDR3 reads CASSQAGSSRDEQFF. CDR3 bases: TGTGCCAGCAGCCAGGCCGGGTCCTCTCGGGATGAGCAGTTCTTC. The chain carries TRBV4-2 and TRBJ2-1, with no clear D. The CDR3 length is 15 residues. The germline CDR1 and CDR2 sequences are LGHNA and YNFKEQ. Trimming left V 3 bases short and J 8 bases short, with 17 bases between.

The chain has TRBV4-1 and TRBJ2-7, with 8 bases identical to TRBD1. In germline, CDR1 is MGHRA, CDR2 YSYEKL. CDR3 length: 17 amino acids. V lost 4 bases and J lost 2; bases outside the gene matches: 13. CDR3 nucleotide sequence: TGCGCCAGCAGCCCGTCGATGGACAGGGCGTTGCCCTACGAGCAGTACTTC. Encoded protein: CASSPSMDRALPYEQYF.

The genes are TRBV28 and TRBJ1-1; the match to TRBD1 covers 9 bases. With V trimmed by 8 bases and J by 10 bases, 11 bases remained unmatched. The germline V gene has CDR1 MDHEN and CDR2 SYDVKM. The CDR3 is made up of 13 amino acids. The CDR3 reads CASGRDRGYGAFF. CDR3 in DNA: TGTGCCAGCGGACGCGACAGGGGGTATGGAGCTTTCTTT.

This chain links TRBV30 with TRBJ2-1; TRBD1 matches at 7 bases. V dropped 2 bases and J dropped 2; count of bases not matched to a gene: 3. CDR1 and CDR2 from the germline V gene are GTSNPN and SVGIG (reference sequence). CDR3 length: 14 amino acids. CDR3 bases: TGTGCCTGGAGTACGGGACAGACCTACAATGAGCAGTTCTTC. It encodes CAWSTGQTYNEQFF.

This clone was found once. This chain links TRBV7-2 with TRBJ1-2; 7 bases agree with TRBD1. There are 13 residues in the CDR3. The trim removed 4 bases at V and 7 bases at J, leaving 6 bases unmatched. Per germline, CDR1 SGHTA and CDR2 FQGNSA. CDR3 DNA: TGTGCCAGCAGCTCAAACACAGGGGTTGGCTACACCTTC. It encodes CASSSNTGVGYTF. Using reference TRBV7-2 and TRBJ1-2 for the parts outside the CDR3, the full variable domain is GAGVSQSPSNKVTEKGKDVELRCDPISGHTALYWYRQSLGQGLEFLIYFQGNSAPDKSGLPSDRFSAERTGGSVSTLTIQRTQQEDSAVYLCASSSNTGVGYTFGSGTRLTVV.

The gene calls are TRBV7-8 and TRBJ2-2; D is ambiguous. CDR3 length: 16 residues. Germline CDR1 is SGHVS and CDR2 is FQNEAQ. Trimming removed 1 base from V and 1 base from J, with 10 bases in between. The CDR3 protein is CASSLGASRNTGELFF. CDR3 nucleotide sequence: TGTGCCAGCAGCTTAGGAGCCTCGAGGAACACCGGGGAGCTGTTTTTT.

V is TRBV5-6 and J is TRBJ2-1; 8 bases fit TRBD1. The CDR3 totals 16 residues. J was trimmed by 0 bases and V by 5 bases; bases with no gene match: 7. Germline V lookup: CDR1 SGHDT, CDR2 YYEEEE. CDR3 in DNA: TGTGCCAGCAGTATACCCACAGGGGGCTCCTACAATGAGCAGTTCTTC. This sequence encodes CASSIPTGGSYNEQFF.